One sample yielded the 23 T cell receptor beta chains listed below, sequenced in a study of Graves' ophthalmopathy and Graves' hyperthyroidism (dated by TCRdb to the late 2010s). The listed sequencing device is Illumina HiSeq 2000. For repertoire sequencing, the TCR beta CDR3 regions were amplified from RNA transcripts. HTBI primers and the Qiagen OneStep RT-PCR kit were used in a first-round RT-PCR, which was followed by a second-round multiplex PCR, size selection and purification. TCRdb redid the processing of the public reads, applying fastp at Q25 and MiXCR, and retained in-frame beta chains. CDR3 protein sequences are deduplicated, and each keeps its most common genes and DNA. This sample has about 590,000 distinct CDR3 sequences in its table, and less than 40% of those were observed once. The top ten constitute 3.5% to 5% of the sample. The sample was peripheral blood or thyroid tissue (not recorded which). The receptors come from an adult man with Graves' hyperthyroidism.

This clonotype has ten or more counts. This chain joins TRBV24-1 and TRBJ2-2; TRBD1 matches 7 bases. In germline, CDR1 is KGHDR, CDR2 SFDVKD. This CDR3 region has 15 residues. With 4 bases clipped from V and 9 bases from J, the junction kept 10 bases outside the gene matches. CDR3 sequence (DNA): TGTGCCACCAGTGACGCGGACAGGTCGGACCGGGAGCTGTTTTTT. It codes for CATSDADRSDRELFF.

A note on this clonotype: This may come from a read error, since a much larger clone is one base off. Because the CDR3 is missing its conserved closing phenylalanine or tryptophan, this is likely a read error. The chain recombines TRBV9 with TRBJ2-2; D gene unclear. Germline loops: CDR1 SGDLS, CDR2 YYNGEE. V lost 0 bases, J lost 6 bases, and 9 bases lay in between. The length of the CDR3 is 14 residues. CDR3 in amino acids: CASSVAALPGELFY. In DNA, the CDR3 is TGTGCCAGCAGCGTAGCGGCGCTGCCCGGGGAGCTGTTTTAT.

The chain is built from TRBV29-1 and TRBJ1-2; D is ambiguous. The length of the CDR3 is 12 residues. Deletions cut 8 bases from V and 4 bases from J, with 14 bases between. CDR1 is SQVTM, CDR2 ANQGSEA, per germline. The DNA of the CDR3 is TGCAGCAGCTTGGAACAGATCTATGGCTACACCTTC. It is translated as CSSLEQIYGYTF.

This clonotype was picked up many times. The chain recombines TRBV5-8 with TRBJ2-5, with D possibly TRBD2 on 5 matching bases. CDR1 is SGHTS and CDR2 is YDEGEE in the germline V gene. V was pared by 3 bases and J by 2 bases, with 8 bases between. CDR3 size: 13 residues. The CDR3 DNA sequence: TGTGCCAGCAGCTCCCGGACTCAAGAGACCCAGTACTTC. This gives the protein CASSSRTQETQYF.

The sample holds a few counts of this clonotype. The chain links TRBV7-9 to TRBJ2-7, with D perhaps being TRBD1 or TRBD2 (6 bases each). The J call is in doubt because the DNA end fits TRBJ2-1 better. The length of the CDR3 is 14 residues. From germline, CDR1 is SEHNR and CDR2 FQNEAQ (reference sequence). CDR3 nucleotides: TGTGCCAGCATACTATCGGGGGCTAGCGATGAGCAGTTCTTC. It encodes CASILSGASDEQFF.

CDR3 coding DNA: TGTGCCAGCAGTGCCACGAGAGGTTTCCACTCTGGAAACACCATATATTTT. This gives the protein CASSATRGFHSGNTIYF. This rearrangement joins TRBV12-3 or TRBV12-4 to TRBJ1-3; no clear D gene. This CDR3 spans 17 amino acids. Trimming removed 5 bases from V and 0 bases from J, with 17 bases in between.

The chain couples TRBV15 to TRBJ2-7; possible D gene TRBD1, 6 bases. Trimming stripped 3 bases from V and 3 bases from J, with 18 bases between. Germline CDR1 is LNHNV and CDR2 is YYDKDF (reference sequence). The CDR3 has 16 amino acids. In DNA, the CDR3 is TGTGCCACCAGCAGGGATTGGGGGCAGAGGAACTACGAGCAGTACTTC. Protein product: CATSRDWGQRNYEQYF.

This clonotype occurred many times. The V and J genes are TRBV5-1 and TRBJ2-7; D assignment may be TRBD1 or TRBD2 (5 bases each). Per the germline V gene, CDR1 is SGHRS and CDR2 is YFSETQ. V was pared by 4 bases and J by 2 bases, with 13 bases between. This CDR3 is 14 amino acids long. Here the CDR3 DNA reads TGCGCCAGCAGCATCCGGGACGGAACCTACGAGCAGTACTTC. The encoded protein is CASSIRDGTYEQYF.

This clonotype was detected many times. This chain connects TRBV2 to TRBJ2-5; D perhaps matches TRBD2 (6 bases). The CDR3 runs 12 residues. Germline-derived CDR1 and CDR2 are SNHLY and FYNNEI. With 7 bases removed from V and 5 bases from J, the gap between germline ends came to 11 bases. CDR3 sequence: CASTGSWETQYF. The CDR3 region has the DNA TGTGCCAGCACCGGGAGCTGGGAGACCCAGTACTTC. Full variable domain (remainder filled in from reference TRBV2 and TRBJ2-5): EPEVTQTPSHQVTQMGQEVILRCVPISNHLYFYWYRQILGQKVEFLVSFYNNEISEKSEIFDDQFSVERPDGSNFTLKIRSTKLEDSAMYFCASTGSWETQYFGPGTRLLVL.

This clonotype was observed a handful of times. V and J are TRBV7-9 and TRBJ2-7, with 14 bases fitting TRBD2. The V segment lost 5 bases and the J segment 9 bases; nucleotides outside the gene matches: 12. This CDR3 contains 16 residues. Germline assignment: CDR1 SEHNR and CDR2 FQNEAQ (reference sequence). This chain's CDR3 is CASSHPTSGGEGAQYF. As DNA, the CDR3 is TGTGCCAGCAGCCACCCGACTAGCGGGGGGGAAGGGGCGCAGTACTTC.

In its sample, this clonotype was seen a few times. The CDR3 region is CASSVEEQAVYGYTF. In nucleotides, the CDR3 is TGTGCCAGCAGCGTAGAAGAACAGGCTGTATATGGCTACACCTTC. The chain carries TRBV9 and TRBJ1-2, with D maybe TRBD1 (5 bases). The CDR3 runs 15 residues. V was cut by 0 bases and J by 5 bases, with 14 bases left in between. Germline loops: CDR1 SGDLS, CDR2 YYNGEE.

The rearrangement links TRBV29-1 to TRBJ1-1, with D perhaps TRBD1 (6 bases). The CDR3 length is 10 residues. The ends were cut back, 6 bases at V and 8 bases at J, with 10 bases in the middle. The V gene's germline CDR1 is SQVTM and CDR2 ANQGSEA. The CDR3 region is CSVATGEAFF. The CDR3 DNA is TGCAGCGTCGCCACAGGGGAAGCTTTCTTT.

This clonotype occurred many times. The CDR3, as DNA: TGTGCCACCAGTGATGGACTAGGGTGGGACACCGGGGAGCTGTTTTTT. It specifies CATSDGLGWDTGELFF. The chain has TRBV24-1 and TRBJ2-2; 7 bases are shared with TRBD2. With 3 bases clipped from V and 3 bases from J, the junction kept 6 bases outside the gene matches. The CDR3 spans 16 residues. In germline, CDR1 is KGHDR, CDR2 SFDVKD.

V and J are TRBV27 and TRBJ2-7; D call uncertain. There are 14 residues in the CDR3. V lost 2 bases to trimming and J lost 4 bases, with 12 bases between them. Germline V gene sequence: CDR1 MNHEY, CDR2 SMNVEV (reference sequence). The chain's CDR3 is CASSLAETLYEQYF. As DNA, the CDR3 is TGTGCCAGCAGTTTAGCCGAGACCCTATACGAGCAGTACTTC.

This clonotype came up a few times. V usage is TRBV27 and J usage is TRBJ1-6, with TRBD1 matching over 7 bases. Germline V gene sequence: CDR1 MNHEY, CDR2 SMNVEV (reference sequence). V gave up 5 bases and J gave up 10 bases; unmatched junction bases: 14. The CDR3 spans 16 residues. The CDR3 loop is CASSPSWRGLRSPLHF. The DNA of the CDR3 is TGTGCCAGCAGTCCCAGTTGGAGGGGGCTTCGCTCACCCCTCCACTTT.

The V and J genes are TRBV10-3 and TRBJ1-2; 9 bases map to TRBD1. CDR3 length equals 13 residues. Losses at the gene ends were 4 bases for V and 8 bases for J; bases not matched to a gene: 5. Germline lookup yields CDR1 ENHRY and CDR2 SYGVKD. The CDR3 is CAISAGTGNGYTF. The CDR3 DNA reads TGTGCCATCAGTGCCGGGACAGGGAACGGCTACACCTTC.

Concerning this clonotype: A much larger clone is a single base away; this may be a read error. The genes are TRBV5-1 and TRBJ2-5; D perhaps matches TRBD1 (6 bases). The CDR3 length is 15 residues. Germline CDR1 and CDR2: SGHRS and YFSETQ. CDR3 protein: CTSSSTGIREETQYF. The CDR3 nucleotides are TGTACCAGCAGCTCAACAGGGATTCGAGAAGAGACCCAGTACTTC.

V is TRBV7-9 and J is TRBJ2-7; 7 bases align to TRBD2. The J call may be incorrect, as the DNA end agrees better with TRBJ2-4. Germline values: CDR1 SEHNR, CDR2 FQNEAQ (reference sequence). This CDR3 is 16 amino acids long. The CDR3 DNA reads TGTGCCAGCTCCCCCGGGACTACCGAGGGGAGAAACATTCAGTACTTC. Translation gives CASSPGTTEGRNIQYF.

Regarding this clonotype: At one end the junction does not follow the germline gene, possibly because of a read error. The chain couples TRBV11-2 to TRBJ1-1, with TRBD1 as a possible D gene (5 bases). Germline V lookup: CDR1 SGHAT, CDR2 FQNNGV. This CDR3 spans 15 amino acids. CDR3 DNA: TGCGCCGGCACCTTCCCCACGTCAGGGCGCACTGAAGCTTTCTTT. This translates into CAGTFPTSGRTEAFF.

This clonotype occurred many times. The chain joins TRBV6-5 to TRBJ1-1; D is undetermined. CDR1 is MNHEY and CDR2 is SVGAGI in the germline V gene. The CDR3 covers 13 residues. Trimming shortened V by 4 bases and J by 5 bases, and 11 bases separated the two germline ends. CDR3 in amino acids: CASSSPTRTEAFF. The DNA of the CDR3 is TGTGCCAGCAGTTCTCCGACACGGACTGAAGCTTTCTTT.

This chain links TRBV6-6 with TRBJ1-1; 7 positions agree with TRBD1. The CDR3 is 17 residues long. V was pared by 5 bases and J by 1 base, with 13 bases of the junction left unmatched. Germline V gene sequence: CDR1 MNHNY, CDR2 SVGAGI (reference sequence). CDR3 in DNA: TGTGCCAGCAGTCTCCAAACTTCAGGGGGGCGGAACACTGAAGCTTTCTTT. Translating it yields CASSLQTSGGRNTEAFF.

The chain links TRBV20-1 to TRBJ1-1; the D is unclear. Between the trimmed V and J ends, which lost 3 bases and 4 bases, there was a span of 18 bases. CDR3 length: 15 amino acids. The germline gives CDR1 DFQATT, CDR2 SNEGSKA (reference sequence). CDR3 loop: CSARASGRLGTEAFF. CDR3 coding DNA: TGCAGTGCTAGGGCCTCCGGGCGGTTGGGCACTGAAGCTTTCTTT.

This clonotype was counted at least ten times. The chain uses TRBV20-1 and TRBJ1-5; 8 bases align to TRBD1. The CDR3 covers 15 residues. The germline CDR1 and CDR2 sequences are DFQATT and SNEGSKA (reference sequence). The trim removed 6 bases at V and 1 base at J, leaving 8 bases unmatched. CDR3 nucleotides: TGCAGTGCCACCAGGGGGCTGGTAAGCAATCAGCCCCAGCATTTT. As protein: CSATRGLVSNQPQHF.